A single sample is the source of the 10 T cell receptor beta chains below, sequenced in a study of technical replicates of blood from a handful of donors. Measured with immunoSEQ multiplex PCR; TCRdb has only the in-frame clones, and not every one. The sample has tens of thousands of clones, about 95% seen once. Source material: T cells isolated from PBMCs. The receptors shown here come from a human donor in good health.

The chain couples TRBV7-7 to TRBJ2-1; the D is unclear. There are 15 residues in the CDR3. V was shortened by 4 bases and J by 7 bases, with 17 bases between the two germline ends. Germline-derived CDR1 and CDR2 are SSHAT and FNYEAQ (reference sequence). CDR3 bases: TGTGCCAGCAGCTCCAGCGAGGCAAGCTTAAATGAGCAGTTCTTC. The encoded protein is CASSSSEASLNEQFF.

The chain couples TRBV25-1 to TRBJ1-1; no firm D call. Trimming removed 2 bases at V and 3 bases at J, with 13 bases between. The length of the CDR3 is 15 residues. Germline V CDR1 and CDR2: MGHDK, SYGVNS. DNA for the CDR3: TGTGCCAGCAGTGAAGGCTTTTTGAGGGACACTGAAGCTTTCTTT. This encodes CASSEGFLRDTEAFF.

The V gene is TRBV19, the J gene TRBJ1-1; possible D gene TRBD1, 6 bases. V dropped 2 bases and J dropped 6 bases, with 22 bases sitting between them. Germline values: CDR1 LNHDA, CDR2 SQIVND (reference sequence). The CDR3 sequence is 17 residues long. The CDR3 loop reads CASSIRPHRVGSAEAFF. The CDR3, as DNA: TGTGCCAGTAGTATACGCCCCCACAGGGTTGGTTCCGCTGAAGCTTTCTTT.

The chain's CDR3 is CASSFGGGAGETQYF. The CDR3 nucleotides read TGTGCCAGCAGTTTTGGCGGGGGGGCGGGGGAGACCCAGTACTTC. The gene calls are TRBV27 and TRBJ2-5, with TRBD2 matching over 9 bases. J gave up 5 bases and V 3 bases, and 7 bases lay outside the gene matches. CDR3 length equals 15 residues. The germline V gene has CDR1 MNHEY and CDR2 SMNVEV (reference sequence).

This chain connects TRBV19 to TRBJ2-3; TRBD2 agrees at 11 bases. The junction had 7 bases not matched to a gene; V was cut back by 10 bases and J by 4 bases. Per the germline V gene, CDR1 is LNHDA and CDR2 is SQIVND (reference sequence). This CDR3 comprises 14 residues. Here the CDR3 reads CATLAGGRADTQYF. The CDR3 nucleotides read TGTGCCACCTTAGCGGGGGGGAGGGCAGATACGCAGTATTTT.

The CDR3 loop reads CASSISGSQPQHF. CDR3 DNA: TGTGCCAGTAGTATCTCTGGGAGTCAGCCCCAGCATTTT. The chain recombines TRBV19 with TRBJ1-5; unclear D gene. CDR3 length: 13 residues. Germline V CDR1 and CDR2: LNHDA, SQIVND (reference sequence). The ends were cut back, 3 bases at V and 6 bases at J, with 9 bases in the middle.

V usage is TRBV6-5 and J usage is TRBJ1-5; possible D gene TRBD1, 5 bases. The CDR3 spans 15 residues. Germline-derived CDR1 and CDR2 are MNHEY and SVGAGI. Trimming removed 0 bases from V and 6 bases from J, with 12 bases in between. The CDR3 DNA reads TGTGCCAGCAGTTACTCAACCGGGGGAGGTCAGCCCCAGCATTTT. The encoded protein is CASSYSTGGGQPQHF.

The chain couples TRBV9 to TRBJ2-1, with 10 bases that match TRBD2. CDR3 size: 16 residues. V lost 3 bases, J lost 4 bases, and 7 bases stayed unmatched. Germline lookup yields CDR1 SGDLS and CDR2 YYNGEE. The CDR3 here is CASSEGGLAYYNEQFF. DNA of the CDR3: TGTGCCAGCAGCGAAGGGGGACTAGCGTATTACAATGAGCAGTTCTTC.

V gene TRBV20-1 combines with J gene TRBJ2-5; 7 bases map to TRBD2. The germline V gene has CDR1 DFQATT and CDR2 SNEGSKA (reference sequence). The CDR3 runs 11 residues. The CDR3: CKLAEQETQYF. CDR3 sequence (DNA): TGCAAGCTAGCGGAACAAGAGACCCAGTACTTC.

CDR3 in amino acids: CASSGTGVSEQYF. CDR3 DNA sequence: TGTGCCAGCAGCGGTACAGGGGTGAGCGAGCAGTACTTC. This chain uses TRBV14 with TRBJ2-7, with 7 bases identical to TRBD1. Germline values: CDR1 SGHDN, CDR2 FVKESK. V shed 5 bases and J 6 bases; nucleotides not matched to a gene: 7. This CDR3 has 13 amino acids.